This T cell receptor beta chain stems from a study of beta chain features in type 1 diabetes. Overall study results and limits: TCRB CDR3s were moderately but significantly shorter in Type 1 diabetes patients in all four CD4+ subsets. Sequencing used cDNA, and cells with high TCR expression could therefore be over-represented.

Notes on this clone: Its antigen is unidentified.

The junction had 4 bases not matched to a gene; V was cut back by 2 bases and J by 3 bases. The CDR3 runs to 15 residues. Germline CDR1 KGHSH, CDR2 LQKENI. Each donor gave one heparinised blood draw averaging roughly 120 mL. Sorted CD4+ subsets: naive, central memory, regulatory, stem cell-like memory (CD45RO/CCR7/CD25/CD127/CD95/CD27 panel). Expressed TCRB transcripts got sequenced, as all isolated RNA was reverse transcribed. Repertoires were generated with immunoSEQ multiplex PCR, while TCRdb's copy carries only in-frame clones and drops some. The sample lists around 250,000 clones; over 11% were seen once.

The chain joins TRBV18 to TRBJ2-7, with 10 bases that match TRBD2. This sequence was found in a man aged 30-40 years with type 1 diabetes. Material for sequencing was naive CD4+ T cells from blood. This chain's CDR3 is CASSPGTSEFYEQYF. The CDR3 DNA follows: TGTGCCAGCTCACCAGGGACTAGCGAGTTCTACGAGCAGTACTTC.